The 15 T cell receptor beta chains presented below share a single source sample, sequenced in a study of vaccination and CD4 T cells after COVID-19. These TCRs' antigens remain unknown. The sample's treatment: approximately nine-day PBMC culture with coronavirus spike peptide pools or control peptides (ViraFEST assay). With the Oncomine TCR Beta short-read assay, DNA from cultured CD4+ T cells was sequenced. TCRdb used MiXCR to reprocess the PCR reads, holding one entry per CDR3 protein. Of roughly 16,000 distinct CDR3 sequences listed, nearly 40% are singletons. The sequenced sample consisted of CD4+ T cells from blood, cultured in vitro. The receptors were sampled from a human donor who had recovered from COVID-19.

This rearrangement joins TRBV28 to TRBJ2-7; possible D gene TRBD2, 5 bases. Per the germline V gene, CDR1 is MDHEN and CDR2 is SYDVKM. This CDR3 region has 16 residues. V was shortened by 4 bases and J by 0 bases, with 16 bases between the two germline ends. The DNA for the CDR3 is TGTGCCAGCAGTTCACCCCGGGGTGGAAGCTCCTACGAGCAGTACTTC. Translated, it gives CASSSPRGGSSYEQYF.

The J gene is TRBJ2-2, the V gene TRBV6-2 or TRBV6-3, with 11 nucleotides matching TRBD2. This CDR3 region has 16 residues. Trimming at V came to 7 bases and at J to 3 bases, leaving 7 bases not matched to a gene. The germline V gene encodes CDR1 MNHEY and CDR2 SVGEGT. The CDR3 DNA reads TGTGCCAGCACCTACTCTAGCGGGAGGTACACCGGGGAGCTGTTTTTT. Amino acid sequence: CASTYSSGRYTGELFF.

The chain has TRBV7-2 and TRBJ2-6; 13 positions agree with TRBD2. CDR1 and CDR2 (germline): SGHTA, FQGNSA. There are 14 residues in the CDR3. The V and J ends lost 3 bases and 12 bases, in that order; junction bases with no gene match: 2. CDR3 in DNA: TGTGCCAGCAGCTTTACTAGCGGGAGGGCCGTCCTGACTTTC. Its protein product is CASSFTSGRAVLTF.

The J gene is TRBJ2-7, the V gene TRBV12-3 or TRBV12-4, with a possible D match to TRBD2 (5 bases). Trimming cost V 2 bases and J 6 bases, with 8 bases left between them. The CDR3 has 12 amino acids. CDR3 DNA sequence: TGTGCCAGCAGTTTAAGAGGGTTCGAGCAGTACTTC. Its protein product is CASSLRGFEQYF.

V and J are TRBV6-1 and TRBJ2-7; D is undetermined. Germline values: CDR1 MNHNS, CDR2 SASEGT. The CDR3 has 16 residues. The V gene lost 7 bases and the J gene lost 1 base, with 20 bases spanning the gap. CDR3 in amino acids: CASNPRADRISYEQYF. CDR3 nucleotide sequence: TGTGCCAGCAACCCTCGGGCGGACCGCATATCCTACGAGCAGTACTTC.

The gene calls are TRBV6-1 and TRBJ2-7, with 9 bases lining up with TRBD1. The CDR3 sequence is 16 residues long. CDR1 and CDR2 (germline): MNHNS, SASEGT. V shed 6 bases, J shed 6 bases, and the junction held 15 bases outside the gene matches. The CDR3: CASSLIAGQGGSEQYF. DNA of the CDR3: TGTGCCAGCAGCCTAATCGCGGGACAGGGCGGGAGCGAGCAGTACTTC.

This rearrangement joins TRBV15 to TRBJ2-1; D is unresolved. This CDR3 is 15 amino acids long. Trimming shortened V by 6 bases and J by 6 bases, and 18 bases separated the two germline ends. Germline V gene data show CDR1 as LNHNV and CDR2 as YYDKDF (reference sequence). In nucleotides, the CDR3 is TGTGCCACCAGAAGTGACTTCTCCTCTTCCAATGAGCAGTTCTTC. It is translated as CATRSDFSSSNEQFF.

This clonotype was recorded a few times. The V and J genes are TRBV7-9 and TRBJ2-5; 7 bases are a match to TRBD1. CDR1 SEHNR and CDR2 FQNEAQ come from the germline V gene (reference sequence). V lost 5 bases and J lost 2; bases outside the gene matches: 8. This CDR3 contains 15 residues. The CDR3, as DNA: TGTGCCAGCAGCACCCGGGACAGTACTCAAGAGACCCAGTACTTC. As protein: CASSTRDSTQETQYF.

This chain uses TRBV27 with TRBJ1-3; TRBD1 is a possible D gene (6 bases). CDR1 and CDR2 (germline): MNHEY, SMNVEV (reference sequence). There are 14 residues in the CDR3. V lost 3 bases, J lost 2 bases, and 8 bases lay in between. CDR3 residues: CASSLGGTGNTIYF. In DNA form, the CDR3 reads TGTGCCAGCAGTTTGGGGGGCACTGGAAACACCATATATTTT.

The chain has TRBV6-2 or TRBV6-3 and TRBJ1-5; 9 bases match TRBD1. V lost 5 bases, J lost 3 bases, and 5 bases stayed unmatched. This CDR3 has 15 amino acids. Per germline, CDR1 MNHEY and CDR2 SVGEGT. CDR3 residues: CASSLTGGDNQPQHF. Written as DNA, the CDR3 is TGTGCCAGCAGTCTGACAGGGGGTGACAATCAGCCCCAGCATTTT.

The chain has TRBV28 and TRBJ1-5; perhaps TRBD1 as D (6 bases). The V and J ends lost 5 bases and 3 bases respectively, with 14 bases between them. The length of the CDR3 is 15 residues. Germline CDR1 is MDHEN and CDR2 is SYDVKM. The CDR3 nucleotides are TGTGCCAGCAGTGGAGACAGGCGATACAATCAGCCCCAGCATTTT. Its translation is CASSGDRRYNQPQHF.

This clonotype ranks as medium-sized. The chain uses TRBV6-1 and TRBJ2-7, with 10 bases matching TRBD2. J lost 2 bases, V lost 9 bases, and 1 base had no gene match. The CDR3 has 12 residues. Germline CDR1 is MNHNS and CDR2 is SASEGT. The CDR3 here is CASLAGAYEQYF. CDR3 nucleotides: TGTGCCAGTCTAGCGGGAGCCTACGAGCAGTACTTC.

The V call is TRBV20-1, the J call TRBJ2-5, with 9 bases fitting TRBD1. V was clipped by 4 bases and J by 5 bases; unmatched bases: 20. The CDR3 covers 18 residues. Germline CDR1 DFQATT, CDR2 SNEGSKA (reference sequence). The CDR3 nucleotides read TGCAGTGCTACTCGACAGGGGGGATTTCTCGGGAGATCGGAGACCCAGTACTTC. This gives the protein CSATRQGGFLGRSETQYF.

This clonotype was counted only a few times. This chain connects TRBV20-1 to TRBJ1-2; possibly TRBD1 for D (6 bases). Trimming removed 5 bases from V and 1 base from J, with 20 bases in between. The CDR3 totals 16 residues. The germline V gene has CDR1 DFQATT and CDR2 SNEGSKA (reference sequence). The CDR3 reads CSALPLGASLNYGYTF. The CDR3 DNA sequence: TGCAGTGCTCTCCCTTTGGGGGCCTCTCTTAACTATGGCTACACCTTC.

This chain connects TRBV24-1 to TRBJ2-7; D remains unclear. The CDR3 consists of 11 residues. V shed 9 bases and J shed 0 bases, with 5 bases lying between them. In germline, CDR1 is KGHDR, CDR2 SFDVKD. The DNA of the CDR3 is TGTGCCACCCAAGCCTCCTACGAGCAGTACTTC. This sequence encodes CATQASYEQYF.